This entry describes one T cell receptor beta chain. What it binds is unknown. The sample belongs to a study of CD8+CD57+ T cells in acquired aplastic anemia. Study observations and caveats: Patients and controls shared 25 to 30 CD8+ CDR3 sequences. CD8+ Simpson's diversity did not differ significantly between patients and controls.

Individuals selected for sequencing had exhibited CD8+CD57+ cell expansion on flow cytometry. Each patient had severe acquired aplastic anemia. Trimming pared 2 bases from V and 0 bases from J, leaving 8 bases between. Germline lookup yields CDR1 SGHTA and CDR2 FQGTGA. This CDR3 has 14 residues. Genomic DNA constituted the template upon which TCR beta VDJ and CDR3 profiling was performed. Each CDR3 protein is one row after TCRdb ran MiXCR on the reads. This table holds around 200,000 distinct CDR3 sequences, roughly two thirds found once. The receptor was isolated from a human donor with aplastic anemia. The sample comprised sorted CD4+, CD8+, or CD8+CD57+ T cells (not recorded which) from PBMCs. The V gene is TRBV7-3, the J gene TRBJ2-7, with TRBD1 as a possible D gene (5 bases). The CDR3 DNA reads as TGTGCCAGCAGCTTAGGGGCAGCCTCCTACGAGCAGTACTTC. Protein sequence: CASSLGAASYEQYF.